These 24 T cell receptor beta chains share one sample of origin, sequenced in a study of OX40 agonist ivuxolimab in advanced cancers. Clones were sequenced by immunoSEQ multiplex PCR, and TCRdb holds only the in-frame ones, with some missing. The sample shows tens of thousands of clones, about 90% of them seen only once. Sequenced material: CD4+ or CD8+ T cells sorted from blood, taken in a trial of the OX40 agonist ivuxolimab. The receptors originated from an adult with an advanced solid tumor such as melanoma, head and neck, liver or kidney cancer.

This clone was detected only once. This chain uses TRBV11-3 with TRBJ1-4; possibly TRBD1 for D (5 bases). CDR1 is SGHNT and CDR2 is YENEEA in the germline V gene. This CDR3 has 14 amino acids. The V end was cut by 5 bases, the J end by 7 bases, with 14 bases between. The CDR3 sequence is CASSLQGSAEKLFF. CDR3 in DNA: TGTGCCAGCAGCCTGCAGGGTTCGGCTGAAAAACTGTTTTTT.

The chain uses TRBV18 and TRBJ2-5; 10 bases are a match to TRBD2. The length of the CDR3 is 17 residues. Germline V gene data show CDR1 as KGHSH and CDR2 as LQKENI. With V trimmed by 2 bases and J by 1 base, 7 bases remained unmatched. CDR3 DNA: TGTGCCAGCTCACCATATATAGCGGGAGGCCTCCAAGAGACCCAGTACTTC. It yields the protein CASSPYIAGGLQETQYF.

The V call is TRBV12-5, the J call TRBJ1-1; 8 nucleotides line up with TRBD1. V lost 6 bases, J lost 1 base, and 4 bases stayed unmatched. The CDR3 covers 14 residues. Germline CDR1 and CDR2: LGHNT and FRNRAP. For the CDR3, the DNA is TGTGCTAGTGGCAGGGACAGGAGGAACACTGAAGCTTTCTTT. As protein: CASGRDRRNTEAFF. Supplemented by reference TRBV12-5 and TRBJ1-1, the full variable domain reads DARVTQTPRHKVTEMGQEVTMRCQPILGHNTVFWYRQTMMQGLELLAYFRNRAPLDDSGMPKDRFSAEMPDATLATLKIQPSEPRDSAVYFCASGRDRRNTEAFFGQGTRLTVV.

This rearrangement joins TRBV5-8 to TRBJ1-5, with no clear D. In germline, CDR1 is SGHTS, CDR2 YDEGEE. This CDR3 contains 13 residues. V gave up 1 base and J gave up 0 bases, with 2 bases separating them. This CDR3 is CASSLNSNQPQHF. The CDR3 DNA reads as TGTGCCAGCAGCTTGAATAGCAATCAGCCCCAGCATTTT.

The J gene is TRBJ2-3, the V gene TRBV15; possible D gene TRBD1, 6 bases. The CDR3 is 15 residues long. The germline V gene encodes CDR1 LNHNV and CDR2 YYDKDF (reference sequence). V shed 1 base and J shed 11 bases, with 19 bases lying between them. The CDR3 DNA follows: TGTGCCACCAGCAGAGTCCCAGGGGTTCAATCGAAGCAGTATTTT. Translating gives CATSRVPGVQSKQYF.

J is TRBJ1-1 and V is TRBV7-9; 10 bases match TRBD1. The CDR3 has 13 amino acids. CDR1 is SEHNR and CDR2 is FQNEAQ in the germline V gene (reference sequence). V shed 10 bases and J 5 bases; nucleotides not matched to a gene: 7. This chain's CDR3 is CATGTGETTEAFF. Written as DNA, the CDR3 is TGTGCCACGGGGACAGGGGAGACGACTGAAGCTTTCTTT. Full variable domain (outside the CDR3, taken from reference TRBV7-9 and TRBJ1-1): DTGVSQNPRHKITKRGQNVTFRCDPISEHNRLYWYRQTLGQGPEFLTYFQNEAQLEKSRLLSDRFSAERPKGSFSTLEIQRTEQGDSAMYLCATGTGETTEAFFGQGTRLTVV.

The V call is TRBV10-3, the J call TRBJ1-1; tentatively, D is TRBD1 (5 bases). Germline loops: CDR1 ENHRY, CDR2 SYGVKD. Trimming stripped 3 bases from V and 6 bases from J, with 8 bases between. CDR3 length: 12 amino acids. This chain's CDR3 is CAISDQGAEAFF. The CDR3 DNA is TGTGCCATCAGTGATCAGGGCGCTGAAGCTTTCTTT.

This clone was counted once. V gene TRBV27 combines with J gene TRBJ2-1; no clear D. Per the germline V gene, CDR1 is MNHEY and CDR2 is SMNVEV (reference sequence). V shed 6 bases and J shed 5 bases, with 17 bases lying between them. The CDR3 is 15 amino acids. CDR3: CASSLPMSNNNEQFF. Written as DNA, the CDR3 is TGTGCCAGCAGCCTCCCTATGTCCAACAACAATGAGCAGTTCTTC.

The chain uses TRBV7-9 and TRBJ2-7; D is perhaps TRBD1 (5 bases). The V gene's germline CDR1 is SEHNR and CDR2 FQNEAQ (reference sequence). Trimming left V 5 bases short and J 2 bases short, with 10 bases between. The CDR3 has 13 residues. The CDR3 reads CASSTRAAYEQYF. The DNA of the CDR3 is TGTGCCAGCAGCACCAGGGCCGCCTACGAGCAGTACTTC.

The rearrangement links TRBV27 to TRBJ1-2; 7 nucleotides match TRBD1. The CDR3 has 13 residues. V lost 6 bases to trimming and J lost 2 bases; unmatched junction nucleotides: 3. From germline, CDR1 is MNHEY and CDR2 SMNVEV (reference sequence). This CDR3 is CASRRDRNYGYTF. Here the CDR3 DNA reads TGTGCCAGCAGAAGGGACAGAAACTATGGCTACACCTTC.

This clone was seen just once. V gene TRBV28 combines with J gene TRBJ2-3, with 10 bases that match TRBD2. Germline lookup yields CDR1 MDHEN and CDR2 SYDVKM. This CDR3 region has 17 residues. The V gene end was trimmed by 5 bases and the J gene end by 4 bases; junction bases not matched to a gene: 12. CDR3: CASSPSRRSGRADTQYF. The DNA of the CDR3 is TGTGCCAGCAGTCCCTCCCGGAGGAGCGGGAGGGCAGATACGCAGTATTTT.

The chain recombines TRBV28 with TRBJ2-2; possible D gene TRBD1, 6 bases. Germline V gene data show CDR1 as MDHEN and CDR2 as SYDVKM. Trimming took off 4 bases at V and 5 bases at J, with 11 bases between the two ends. CDR3 length: 14 residues. The CDR3 sequence: CASSSSGETGELFF. CDR3 DNA sequence: TGTGCCAGCAGTTCCTCAGGGGAAACCGGGGAGCTGTTTTTT.

The chain carries TRBV27 and TRBJ1-2; D might be TRBD1 (5 bases). Germline V lookup: CDR1 MNHEY, CDR2 SMNVEV (reference sequence). V was clipped by 7 bases and J by 5 bases, with 26 bases between them. The CDR3 is 17 residues long. The CDR3 is CASTPGVRSGGLYGYTF. The CDR3 DNA follows: TGTGCCAGCACACCGGGGGTACGGTCCGGCGGGTTGTATGGCTACACCTTC.

This chain connects TRBV10-3 to TRBJ2-7; TRBD1 agrees at 8 bases. Germline V gene data show CDR1 as ENHRY and CDR2 as SYGVKD. The junction had 3 bases not matched to a gene; V was cut back by 4 bases and J by 1 base. This CDR3 is 14 amino acids long. This CDR3 reads CAISGGTGSYEQYF. CDR3 in DNA: TGTGCCATCAGTGGGGGGACAGGTTCCTACGAGCAGTACTTC.

This chain joins TRBV7-2 and TRBJ2-7; the match to TRBD1 covers 11 bases. In germline, CDR1 is SGHTA, CDR2 FQGNSA. V gave up 5 bases and J gave up 6 bases; unmatched junction bases: 9. CDR3 size: 15 residues. The CDR3 loop is CASSTSGTGGLEQYF. For the CDR3, the DNA is TGTGCCAGCAGCACCTCCGGGACAGGGGGACTCGAGCAGTACTTC.

CDR3 loop: CASSLAGSSEQFF. CDR3 sequence (DNA): TGCGCCAGCAGCTTGGCCGGTAGTAGTGAGCAGTTCTTC. The chain recombines TRBV5-1 with TRBJ2-1; D unresolved. Trimming shortened V by 0 bases and J by 9 bases, and 10 bases separated the two germline ends. The CDR3 has 13 amino acids. In germline, CDR1 is SGHRS, CDR2 YFSETQ.

This clone was seen a few times. This chain joins TRBV19 and TRBJ1-1, with a tentative D call TRBD1 (5 bases). Trimming took off 9 bases at V and 10 bases at J, with 12 bases between the two ends. The CDR3 consists of 10 residues. Per the germline V gene, CDR1 is LNHDA and CDR2 is SQIVND (reference sequence). The CDR3 nucleotides read TGTGCCAGCTCCAATAGGGGAGCTTTCTTT. As protein: CASSNRGAFF. Drawing the rest from reference TRBV19 and TRBJ1-1, the complete variable domain is DGGITQSPKYLFRKEGQNVTLSCEQNLNHDAMYWYRQDPGQGLRLIYYSQIVNDFQKGDIAEGYSVSREKKESFPLTVTSAQKNPTAFYLCASSNRGAFFGQGTRLTVV.

CDR3 sequence: CASSFSVDYTSYNEQFF. The CDR3, as DNA: TGTGCCAGCTCGTTCTCCGTCGACTACACCTCCTACAATGAGCAGTTCTTC. The rearrangement uses TRBV18 and TRBJ2-1; D perhaps matches TRBD2 (5 bases). Germline V gene sequence: CDR1 KGHSH, CDR2 LQKENI. The CDR3 extends over 17 amino acids. V was clipped by 6 bases and J by 0 bases, with 18 bases between them.

This clone was seen more than once but under ten times. This chain connects TRBV6-6 to TRBJ2-1; D not resolved. CDR3 size: 14 residues. V lost 0 bases, J lost 4 bases, and 7 bases lay in between. Looked up from germline, CDR1 is MNHNY and CDR2 is SVGAGI (reference sequence). The CDR3 spells CASSYSKVYNEQFF. For the CDR3, the DNA is TGTGCCAGCAGTTACTCGAAAGTATACAATGAGCAGTTCTTC.

This chain joins TRBV7-2 and TRBJ2-7; D not resolved. V shed 6 bases and J shed 4 bases, with 10 bases lying between them. Looked up from germline, CDR1 is SGHTA and CDR2 is FQGNSA. The length of the CDR3 is 12 residues. CDR3 bases: TGTGCCAGCAGTACAGTCTATTACGAGCAGTACTTC. Encoded protein: CASSTVYYEQYF.

This rearrangement joins TRBV18 to TRBJ1-5; TRBD1 might be the D (6 bases). Germline loops: CDR1 KGHSH, CDR2 LQKENI. The CDR3 contains 16 residues. Trimming took off 2 bases at V and 0 bases at J, with 11 bases between the two ends. CDR3 sequence reads: CASSPEGQNSNQPQHF. CDR3 in DNA: TGTGCCAGCTCACCAGAGGGACAAAATAGCAATCAGCCCCAGCATTTT.

This clone showed up just a few times. The chain is built from TRBV30 and TRBJ1-1; no clear D. Germline CDR1 is GTSNPN and CDR2 is SVGIG (reference sequence). Deletions cut 7 bases from V and 0 bases from J, with 15 bases between. CDR3 length: 14 residues. The DNA of the CDR3 is TGTGCCTTATCTTACGGCAGCATGAACACTGAAGCTTTCTTT. The encoded protein is CALSYGSMNTEAFF.

This sequence joins TRBV11-2 and TRBJ2-7; D remains unclear. The CDR3 runs to 14 residues. V was clipped by 6 bases and J by 0 bases, with 12 bases between them. From germline, CDR1 is SGHAT and CDR2 FQNNGV. The chain's CDR3 is CASSPARYSYEQYF. In nucleotides, the CDR3 is TGTGCCAGCAGTCCGGCCCGCTACTCCTACGAGCAGTACTTC.

This chain links TRBV7-2 with TRBJ1-5, with 9 bases that match TRBD1. V dropped 1 base and J dropped 1; count of bases not matched to a gene: 5. The CDR3 loop spans 17 amino acids. Germline CDR1 is SGHTA and CDR2 is FQGNSA. Here the CDR3 DNA reads TGTGCCAGCAGCTTAGGTGGGACAGGGAGAAGCAATCAGCCCCAGCATTTT. Its protein product is CASSLGGTGRSNQPQHF.